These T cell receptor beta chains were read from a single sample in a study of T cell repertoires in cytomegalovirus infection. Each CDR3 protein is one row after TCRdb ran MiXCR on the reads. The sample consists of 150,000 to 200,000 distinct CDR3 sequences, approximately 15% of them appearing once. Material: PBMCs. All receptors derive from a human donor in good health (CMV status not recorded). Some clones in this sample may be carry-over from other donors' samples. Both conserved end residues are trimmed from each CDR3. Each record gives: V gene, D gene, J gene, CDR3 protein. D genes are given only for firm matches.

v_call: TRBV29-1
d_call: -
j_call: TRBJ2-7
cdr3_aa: SVEKSSYEQY

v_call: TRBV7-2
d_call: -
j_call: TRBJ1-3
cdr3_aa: ASSLVLNTIY

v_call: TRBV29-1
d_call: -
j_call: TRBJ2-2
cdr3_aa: SVEHDKGANTGELF

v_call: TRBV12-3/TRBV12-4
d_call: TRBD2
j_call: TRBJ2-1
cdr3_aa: ASSGATSGEYEQF

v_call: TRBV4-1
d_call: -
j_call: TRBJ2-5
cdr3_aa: ASSQGQFQETQY

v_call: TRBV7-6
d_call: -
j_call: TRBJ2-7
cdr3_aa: ASQGGATEQY

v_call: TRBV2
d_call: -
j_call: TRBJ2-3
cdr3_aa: ASSAALADTQY

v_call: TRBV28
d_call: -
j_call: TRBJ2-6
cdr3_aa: ATDSSGLRSGANVLT

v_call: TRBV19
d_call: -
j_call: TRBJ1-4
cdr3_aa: ASSISLATNEKLF

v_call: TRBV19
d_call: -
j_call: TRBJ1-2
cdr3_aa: ASSIKQGPNYGYT

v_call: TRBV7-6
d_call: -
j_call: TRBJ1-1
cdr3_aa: ASSLAGANTEAF

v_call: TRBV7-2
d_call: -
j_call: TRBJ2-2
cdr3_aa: ASSVNVVAPNTGELF

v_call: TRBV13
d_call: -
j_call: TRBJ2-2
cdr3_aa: ASSPRRQAGELF

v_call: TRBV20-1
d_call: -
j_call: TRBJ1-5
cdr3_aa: SARAPQGIQPQH

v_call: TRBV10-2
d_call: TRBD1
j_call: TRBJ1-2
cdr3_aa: ASSQTGIEGGYT

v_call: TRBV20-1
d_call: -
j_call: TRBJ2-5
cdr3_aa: SARGVETQY

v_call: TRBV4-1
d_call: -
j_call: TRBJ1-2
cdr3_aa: ASSQVGSENYGYT

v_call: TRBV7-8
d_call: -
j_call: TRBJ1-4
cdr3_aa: ASSTRQADEKLF

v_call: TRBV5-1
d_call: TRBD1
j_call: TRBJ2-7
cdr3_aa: ASSFDRGLNEQY

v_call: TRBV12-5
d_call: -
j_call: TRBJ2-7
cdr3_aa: ASGYSYEQY

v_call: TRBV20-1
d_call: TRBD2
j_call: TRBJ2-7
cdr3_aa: SAEEPSGRYYEQY

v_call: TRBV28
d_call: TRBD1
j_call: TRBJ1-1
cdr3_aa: ASRTGTTEAF

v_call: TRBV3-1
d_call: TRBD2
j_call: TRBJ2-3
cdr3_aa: ASSQEAGVSDTQY

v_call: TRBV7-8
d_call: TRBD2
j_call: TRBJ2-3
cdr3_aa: ASAREGETDTQY

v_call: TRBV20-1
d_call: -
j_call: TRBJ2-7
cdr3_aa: SARDPTRGALREQY

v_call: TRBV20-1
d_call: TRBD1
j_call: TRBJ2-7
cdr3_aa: SAIDWTGSSYEQY

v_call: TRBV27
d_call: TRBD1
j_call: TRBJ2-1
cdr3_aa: ASRTGANEQF